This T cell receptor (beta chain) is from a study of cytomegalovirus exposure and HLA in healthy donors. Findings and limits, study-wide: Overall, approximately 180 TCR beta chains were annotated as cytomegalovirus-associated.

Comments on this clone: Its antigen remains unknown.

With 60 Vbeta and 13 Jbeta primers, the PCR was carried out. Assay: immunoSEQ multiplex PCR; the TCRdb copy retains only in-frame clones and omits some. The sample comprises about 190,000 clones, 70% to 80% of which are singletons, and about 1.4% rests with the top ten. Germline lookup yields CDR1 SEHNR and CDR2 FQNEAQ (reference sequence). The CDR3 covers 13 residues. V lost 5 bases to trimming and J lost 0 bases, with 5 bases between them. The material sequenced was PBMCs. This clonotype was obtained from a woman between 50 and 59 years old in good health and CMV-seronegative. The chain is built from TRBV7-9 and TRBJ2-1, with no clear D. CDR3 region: CASSQVSYNEQFF. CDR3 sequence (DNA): TGTGCCAGCAGCCAGGTCTCCTACAATGAGCAGTTCTTC.